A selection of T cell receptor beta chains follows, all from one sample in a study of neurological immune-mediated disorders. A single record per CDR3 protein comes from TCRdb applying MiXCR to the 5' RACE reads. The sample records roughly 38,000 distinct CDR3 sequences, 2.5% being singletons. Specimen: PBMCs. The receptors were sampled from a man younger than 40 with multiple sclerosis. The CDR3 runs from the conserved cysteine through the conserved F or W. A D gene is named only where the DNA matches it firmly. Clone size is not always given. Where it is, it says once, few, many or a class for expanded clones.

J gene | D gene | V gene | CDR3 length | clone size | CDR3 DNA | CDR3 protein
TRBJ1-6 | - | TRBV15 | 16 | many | TGTGCCACCAGCAGAGATCGTCGGGGAAGCGGTTCACCCCTCCACTTT | CATSRDRRGSGSPLHF
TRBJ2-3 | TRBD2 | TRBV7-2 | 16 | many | TGTGCCAGCAGCAGGGGACTAGCGGGACGCACAGATACGCAGTATTTT | CASSRGLAGRTDTQYF
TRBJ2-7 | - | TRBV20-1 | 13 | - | TGCAGTGCTAGAGATCGGGGGACTTACGAACAGTACTTC | CSARDRGTYEQYF
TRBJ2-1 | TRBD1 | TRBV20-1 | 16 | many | TGCAGTGCTAGGACAGGGGACCCTGATTCCTACAATGAGCAGTTCTTC | CSARTGDPDSYNEQFF
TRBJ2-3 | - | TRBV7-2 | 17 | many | TGTGCCAGCAGCCTTAGCTATTTAGGGGGGAACACAGATACGCAGTATTTT | CASSLSYLGGNTDTQYF
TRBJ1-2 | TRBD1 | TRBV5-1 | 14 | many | TGCGCCAGCAGCTCAAGGGACAGGGTTTATGGCTACACCTTC | CASSSRDRVYGYTF
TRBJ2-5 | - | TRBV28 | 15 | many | TGTGCCAGCAGTTTTCTATTCGGGGGCAGGGAGACCCAGTACTTC | CASSFLFGGRETQYF
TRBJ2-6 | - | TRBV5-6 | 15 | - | TGTGCCAGCAGCTTTGGGGGCTCTGGGGCCAACGTCCTGACTTTC | CASSFGGSGANVLTF
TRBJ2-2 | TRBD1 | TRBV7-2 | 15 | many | TGTGCCAGCAGCGTCAGGGGGAGAACGTCCGGGGAGCTGTTTTTT | CASSVRGRTSGELFF
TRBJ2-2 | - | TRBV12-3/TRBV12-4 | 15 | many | TGTGCCAGCAGTTTGGTCGGGGTTGCCACCGGGGAGCTGTTTTTT | CASSLVGVATGELFF
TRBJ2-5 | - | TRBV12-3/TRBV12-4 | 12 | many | TGTGCCAGCAGTTTAAAGGGAGAGACCCAGTACTTC | CASSLKGETQYF
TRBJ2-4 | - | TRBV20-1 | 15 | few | TGCAGTGCTAGAGGCCCCCAGGGGGCCAAAAACATTCAGTACTTC | CSARGPQGAKNIQYF
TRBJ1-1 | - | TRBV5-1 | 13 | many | TGCGCCAGCAAAGGCACCATGAACACTGAAGCTTTCTTT | CASKGTMNTEAFF
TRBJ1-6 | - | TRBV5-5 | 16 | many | TGTGCCAGCAGCCCTGGGACGGCCAGAGTTGGTTCACCCCTCCACTTT | CASSPGTARVGSPLHF
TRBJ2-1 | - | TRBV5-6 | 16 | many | TGTGCCAGCAGCTTCTTTAGGGGACGCACCTACAATGAGCAGTTCTTC | CASSFFRGRTYNEQFF
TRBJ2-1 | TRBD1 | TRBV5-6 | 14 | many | TGTGCCAGCAAGACAGGGGGGAGATACAATGAGCAGTTCTTC | CASKTGGRYNEQFF
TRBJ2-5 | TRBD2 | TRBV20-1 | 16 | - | TGCAGCGGGGCGGGGGGCGGCGGGGCGTACCAAGAGACCCAGTACTTC | CSGAGGGGAYQETQYF
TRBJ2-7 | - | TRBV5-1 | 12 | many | TGCGCCAGCAGCTCAGGGACCTACGAGCAGTACTTC | CASSSGTYEQYF
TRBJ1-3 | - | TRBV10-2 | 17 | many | TGCGCCAGCAGTATCGCGACAGGCGGTGGAGCTGGAAACACCATATATTTT | CASSIATGGGAGNTIYF
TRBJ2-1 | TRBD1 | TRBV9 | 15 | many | TGTGCCAGCAGCCCCAGGGGGAATTCCTACAATGAGCAGTTCTTC | CASSPRGNSYNEQFF
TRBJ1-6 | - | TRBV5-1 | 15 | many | TGCGCCAGCAGCTTGCTCTCGGGGGCTGATTCACCCCTCCACTTT | CASSLLSGADSPLHF
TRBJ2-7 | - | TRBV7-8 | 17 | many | TGTGCCAGCAGTCAAATACGTGTCAAACGGACCTCCTACGAGCAGTACTTC | CASSQIRVKRTSYEQYF
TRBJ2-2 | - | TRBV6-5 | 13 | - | TGTGCCAGCAGTTATACGGGGACCGGGGAGCTGTTTTTT | CASSYTGTGELFF
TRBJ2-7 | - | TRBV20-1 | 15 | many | TGCAGTGCTAGAGCCCCGCGCCAGTTACGTTACGAGCAGTACTTC | CSARAPRQLRYEQYF
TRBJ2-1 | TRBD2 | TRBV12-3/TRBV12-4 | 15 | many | TGTGCCAGCATTAGTAGCGGGAGGGCCTACAATGAGCAGTTCTTC | CASISSGRAYNEQFF
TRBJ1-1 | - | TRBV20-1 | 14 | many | TGCAGTGCTAGGCCCCCCGACCGGAACACTGAAGCTTTCTTT | CSARPPDRNTEAFF
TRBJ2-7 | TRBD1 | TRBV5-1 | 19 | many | TGCGCCAGCAGCCCACAGAATATTAACAGGGACAGGAGCTCCTACGAGCAGTACTTC | CASSPQNINRDRSSYEQYF
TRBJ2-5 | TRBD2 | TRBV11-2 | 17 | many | TGTGCCAGCAGCTTGGGACTAGCGGGGGGTATGAGAGAGACCCAGTACTTC | CASSLGLAGGMRETQYF
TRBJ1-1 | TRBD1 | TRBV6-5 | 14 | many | TGTGCCAGCAGTTACGGGGGACAGGGCCGGGGAGCTTTCTTT | CASSYGGQGRGAFF
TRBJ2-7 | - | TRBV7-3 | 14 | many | TGTGCCAGCAGCTTACAAGCGGGCTCCTACGAGCAGTACTTC | CASSLQAGSYEQYF
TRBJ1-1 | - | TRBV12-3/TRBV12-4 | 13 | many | TGTGCCAGCAGTTTAGCAGAGAACACTGAAGCTTTCTTT | CASSLAENTEAFF
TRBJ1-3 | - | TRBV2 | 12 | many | TGTGCCAGCACGGCAACTGGAAACACCATATATTTT | CASTATGNTIYF
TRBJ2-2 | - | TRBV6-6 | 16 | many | TGTGCCAGCAGTTACTTAGGGCAGGGCCGCACCGGGGAGCTGTTTTTT | CASSYLGQGRTGELFF
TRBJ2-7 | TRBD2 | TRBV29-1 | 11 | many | TGCAGCGCCGCGGGAGTCTACGAGCAGTACTTC | CSAAGVYEQYF
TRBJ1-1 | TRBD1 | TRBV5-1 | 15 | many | TGCGCCAGCAGATTGAACACAGGGGGCGTGACTGAAGCTTTCTTT | CASRLNTGGVTEAFF